The 21 T cell receptor beta chains reported below all come from one sample, sequenced in a study of shared clonotypes between healthy human individuals. Sequenced by immunoSEQ multiplex PCR; TCRdb stores in-frame clones only, minus some. The sample has 490,000 or so clones, about 80% seen once. The specimen sequenced was PBMCs. All receptors derive from a woman aged 40-49 years in good health. Some clones in this sample may be carry-over from other donors' samples.

V gene TRBV10-3 combines with J gene TRBJ1-1; unclear D gene. The CDR3 covers 13 residues. The V gene's germline CDR1 is ENHRY and CDR2 SYGVKD. V was shortened by 7 bases and J by 4 bases, with 13 bases between the two germline ends. As DNA, the CDR3 is TGTGCCATCACCCGGGCCCGAAGCACTGAAGCTTTCTTT. Translated: CAITRARSTEAFF.

The CDR3 DNA is TGTGCCAGAAGCTCTACGGACAGGGATGGCTACACCTTC. Its protein product is CARSSTDRDGYTF. The chain carries TRBV5-3 and TRBJ1-2; 8 nucleotides line up with TRBD1. TRBV5-3 is classed as an ORF, of uncertain function. V trimming: 3 bases; J trimming: 6 bases; junction bases outside the gene matches: 4. This CDR3 region has 13 residues.

The V call is TRBV18, the J call TRBJ2-7; D might be TRBD1 (6 bases). The CDR3 covers 14 residues. Germline values: CDR1 KGHSH, CDR2 LQKENI. Trimming cost V 1 base and J 3 bases, with 10 bases left between them. The DNA for the CDR3 is TGTGCCAGCTCACCACAAAGGGACAACTACGAGCAGTACTTC. As protein: CASSPQRDNYEQYF. Based on the CDR3 plus reference TRBV18 and TRBJ2-7, the full variable domain is NAGVMQNPRHLVRRRGQEARLRCSPMKGHSHVYWYRQLPEEGLKFMVYLQKENIIDESGMPKERFSAEFPKEGPSILRIQQVVRGDSAAYFCASSPQRDNYEQYFGPGTRLTVT.

V gene TRBV28 combines with J gene TRBJ2-7; 7 bases match TRBD2. Germline V CDR1 and CDR2: MDHEN, SYDVKM. This CDR3 has 13 amino acids. The junction had 7 bases not matched to a gene; V was cut back by 6 bases and J by 5 bases. CDR3: CASRSNRGDEQYF. CDR3 DNA: TGTGCCAGCAGGTCGAACCGGGGGGACGAGCAGTACTTC.

In its sample, this clone was seen a few times. This CDR3 reads CASSPPRGRGTGELFF. The CDR3 nucleotides are TGTGCCAGCAGTCCCCCTCGCGGGAGAGGTACCGGGGAGCTGTTTTTT. The gene calls are TRBV27 and TRBJ2-2; 7 bases align to TRBD2. Trimming removed 5 bases from V and 5 bases from J; junction bases left unmatched: 11. CDR1 and CDR2 (germline): MNHEY, SMNVEV (reference sequence). The CDR3 runs to 16 residues.

The chain links TRBV4-3 to TRBJ2-2; D gene uncertain. The CDR3 runs to 18 residues. Germline lookup yields CDR1 LGHNA and CDR2 YSLEER. V lost 2 bases to trimming and J lost 5 bases, with 21 bases between them. The CDR3 is CASSQRVHTNSETGELFF. CDR3 in DNA: TGCGCCAGCAGCCAAAGGGTACACACAAACTCTGAGACCGGGGAGCTGTTTTTT.

The chain has TRBV5-4 and TRBJ2-3, with D perhaps TRBD2 (7 bases). The CDR3 has 17 amino acids. Trimming stripped 2 bases from V and 0 bases from J, with 16 bases between. CDR1 is SGHNT and CDR2 is YYREEE in the germline V gene (reference sequence). For the CDR3, the DNA is TGTGCCAGCAGCTTCGGGGGGCGCGGAGCTAGCACAGATACGCAGTATTTT. It encodes CASSFGGRGASTDTQYF.

The chain couples TRBV5-4 to TRBJ1-2; D remains unclear. The CDR3 sequence is 15 residues long. Trimming took 1 base from V and 4 from J, leaving 14 bases between them. CDR1 is SGHNT and CDR2 is YYREEE in the germline V gene (reference sequence). CDR3 DNA: TGTGCCAGCAGCTTGTCAAAATCAGGTGCCTATGGCTACACCTTC. As protein: CASSLSKSGAYGYTF.

The chain has TRBV6-6 and TRBJ1-1, with D uncertain. The germline V and J ends were trimmed by 4 bases and 4 bases, with 10 bases remaining between them. CDR1 and CDR2 (germline): MNHNY, SVGAGI (reference sequence). CDR3 length: 13 amino acids. The CDR3 coding sequence is TGTGCCAGCAGTTGGAGCCAGATCACTGAAGCTTTCTTT. It specifies CASSWSQITEAFF.

CDR3 loop: CASRPWPPGQGMDEQFF. The CDR3 region has the DNA TGCGCCAGCAGGCCCTGGCCGCCGGGACAGGGGATGGATGAGCAGTTCTTC. The rearrangement links TRBV4-1 to TRBJ2-1, with 10 bases identical to TRBD1. Losses at the gene ends were 6 bases for V and 8 bases for J; bases not matched to a gene: 16. Germline V CDR1 and CDR2: MGHRA, YSYEKL. CDR3 length: 17 amino acids.

The V call is TRBV28, the J call TRBJ2-6; D gene ambiguous. Germline loops: CDR1 MDHEN, CDR2 SYDVKM. The CDR3 is 16 residues long. Trimming took off 3 bases at V and 0 bases at J, with 9 bases between the two ends. The DNA of the CDR3 is TGTGCCAGCAGTTTCAGCGATTACTCTGGGGCCAACGTCCTGACTTTC. Translation gives CASSFSDYSGANVLTF.

The chain combines TRBV29-1 with TRBJ2-3; 9 bases fit TRBD1. CDR1 is SQVTM and CDR2 is ANQGSEA in the germline V gene. The V gene end was trimmed by 6 bases and the J gene end by 7 bases; junction bases not matched to a gene: 8. This CDR3 has 13 amino acids. CDR3 sequence: CSVGQGFRNTQYF. The CDR3 bases are TGCAGCGTCGGACAGGGGTTCAGGAATACGCAGTATTTT.

This chain uses TRBV5-1 with TRBJ2-7; 8 nucleotides match TRBD2. CDR3 length: 13 amino acids. Germline values: CDR1 SGHRS, CDR2 YFSETQ. V shed 7 bases, J shed 3 bases, and the junction held 6 bases outside the gene matches. CDR3 loop: CASAGGQLYEQYF. The CDR3 nucleotides are TGCGCCAGCGCGGGGGGACAACTCTACGAGCAGTACTTC.

The chain couples TRBV7-2 to TRBJ1-1, with 8 bases lining up with TRBD1. With 5 bases clipped from V and 0 bases from J, the junction kept 5 bases outside the gene matches. CDR1 and CDR2 (germline): SGHTA, FQGNSA. The CDR3 runs to 15 residues. The CDR3 nucleotides read TGTGCCAGCAGCGGCCGGACAGGGATGAACACTGAAGCTTTCTTT. Encoded protein: CASSGRTGMNTEAFF. Supplemented by reference TRBV7-2 and TRBJ1-1, the full variable domain reads GAGVSQSPSNKVTEKGKDVELRCDPISGHTALYWYRQSLGQGLEFLIYFQGNSAPDKSGLPSDRFSAERTGGSVSTLTIQRTQQEDSAVYLCASSGRTGMNTEAFFGQGTRLTVV.

The J gene is TRBJ1-4, the V gene TRBV2; TRBD1 is a possible D gene (5 bases). Germline V gives CDR1 SNHLY, CDR2 FYNNEI. The V end lost 3 bases, the J end lost 15 bases, and 14 bases lay between the germline ends. The CDR3 spans 12 residues. CDR3 region: CASSDRENSVFF. As DNA, the CDR3 is TGTGCCAGCAGTGACAGGGAAAATTCAGTGTTTTTT. Full variable domain (missing parts from reference TRBV2 and TRBJ1-4): EPEVTQTPSHQVTQMGQEVILRCVPISNHLYFYWYRQILGQKVEFLVSFYNNEISEKSEIFDDQFSVERPDGSNFTLKIRSTKLEDSAMYFCASSDRENSVFFGSGTQLSVL.

This chain connects TRBV29-1 to TRBJ2-1, with D perhaps matching TRBD1 or TRBD2 (5 bases each). Germline CDR1 reads SQVTM; CDR2 reads ANQGSEA. Trimming cost V 5 bases and J 8 bases, with 19 bases left between them. The CDR3 runs 14 residues. CDR3 sequence reads: CSVSWGGQSDEQFF. CDR3 coding DNA: TGCAGCGTTTCCTGGGGCGGGCAGTCCGATGAGCAGTTCTTC.

This rearrangement joins TRBV29-1 to TRBJ2-5; D is uncertain. The J call may be in error: the DNA end matches TRBJ2-7 better. The CDR3 runs 12 residues. Germline CDR1 and CDR2: SQVTM and ANQGSEA. CDR3 coding DNA: TGCAGCGTTGAAGATTGGGGCTACGAGCAGTACTTC. It is translated as CSVEDWGYEQYF.

The CDR3 region is CASSPPLGYEQYF. The CDR3 coding sequence is TGTGCCAGCAGTCCCCCCTTGGGCTACGAGCAGTACTTC. The rearrangement uses TRBV28 and TRBJ2-7; no clear D gene. Trimming shortened V by 5 bases and J by 3 bases, and 11 bases separated the two germline ends. This CDR3 has 13 amino acids. CDR1 is MDHEN, CDR2 SYDVKM, per germline.

This clone was seen only a few times. The chain couples TRBV7-2 to TRBJ2-6, with D maybe TRBD2 (5 bases). The CDR3 spans 15 residues. CDR1 is SGHTA and CDR2 is FQGNSA in the germline V gene. Trimming took 5 bases from V and 0 from J, leaving 8 bases between them. DNA for the CDR3: TGTGCCAGCAGCGGGAGTAGCTCTGGGGCCAACGTCCTGACTTTC. Translated, it gives CASSGSSSGANVLTF.

This chain uses TRBV5-4 with TRBJ2-7; D might be TRBD1 or TRBD2, each matching 6 bases. The germline gives CDR1 SGHNT, CDR2 YYREEE (reference sequence). Trimming took 0 bases from V and 0 from J, leaving 10 bases between them. This CDR3 is built from 15 residues. CDR3 region: CASSLGGAYSYEQYF. In DNA, the CDR3 is TGTGCCAGCAGCTTGGGGGGGGCCTACTCCTACGAGCAGTACTTC.

V and J are TRBV10-3 and TRBJ2-5, with 13 bases fitting TRBD2. From germline, CDR1 is ENHRY and CDR2 SYGVKD. After removal of 10 bases from V and 2 bases from J, the junction contained 7 bases not matched to a gene. This CDR3 contains 15 residues. The CDR3 nucleotides read TGTGCCACTCAGCCGGGACTAGCGGGGCAAGAGACCCAGTACTTC. Its translation: CATQPGLAGQETQYF.